This T cell receptor beta chain was captured in a study of T-cell reconstitution after alpha-beta-depleted transplantation in children. The library targeted TCRbeta and was prepared with unique molecular identifiers. TCRdb passed the PCR reads through MiXCR, listing each CDR3 protein once. The top ten hold approximately 3% of the sample, which has some 500,000 distinct CDR3 sequences, approximately 20% seen once. V was cut by 7 bases and J by 1 base, with 13 bases left in between. CDR1 and CDR2 from the germline V gene are SEHNR and FQNEAQ (reference sequence). CDR3 size: 14 residues. This TCR derives from a human donor who donated a stem cell graft to a child with acute lymphoblastic leukemia. J is TRBJ1-2 and V is TRBV7-9, with D hard to call. The sample here was PBMCs from the stem cell graft donor, taken from the stem cell graft. The CDR3 coding sequence is TGTGCCAGCATCGAAATAGGGATTAACTATGGCTACACCTTC. Translating it yields CASIEIGINYGYTF.